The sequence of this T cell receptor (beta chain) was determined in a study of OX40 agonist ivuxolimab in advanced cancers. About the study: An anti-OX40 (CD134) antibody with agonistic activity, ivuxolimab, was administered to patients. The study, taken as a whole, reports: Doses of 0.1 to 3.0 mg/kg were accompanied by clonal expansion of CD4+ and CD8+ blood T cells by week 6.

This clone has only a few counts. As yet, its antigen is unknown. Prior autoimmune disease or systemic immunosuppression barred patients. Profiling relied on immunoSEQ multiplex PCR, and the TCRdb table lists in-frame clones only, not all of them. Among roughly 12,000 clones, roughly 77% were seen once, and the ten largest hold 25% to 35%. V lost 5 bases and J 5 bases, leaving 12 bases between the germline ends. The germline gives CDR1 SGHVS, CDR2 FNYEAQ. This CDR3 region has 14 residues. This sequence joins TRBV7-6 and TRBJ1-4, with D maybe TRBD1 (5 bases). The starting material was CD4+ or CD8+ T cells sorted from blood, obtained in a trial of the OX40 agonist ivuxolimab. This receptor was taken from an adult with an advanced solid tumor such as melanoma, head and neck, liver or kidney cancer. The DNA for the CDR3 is TGTGCCAGCAGCCCAGGGCCGCAGAATGAAAAACTGTTTTTT. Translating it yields CASSPGPQNEKLFF.